This passage covers 9 T cell receptor beta chains from one sample sequenced in a study of blood T cells in healthy people across ages. The second PCR ran roughly 7 to 11 cycles with a sample-barcoded 5' primer and J-beta primers. TCRdb ran MiXCR on the 5' RACE reads and lists one entry per CDR3 protein. The data show roughly 500,000 distinct CDR3 sequences, roughly a quarter seen once. The sequenced sample was blood. The receptors come from a woman in her 70s in good health.

The V and J genes are TRBV5-1 and TRBJ1-4; 7 bases line up with TRBD1. Trimming took 4 bases from V and 8 from J; bases not matched to a gene: 14. Germline CDR1 is SGHRS and CDR2 is YFSETQ. The CDR3 is made up of 16 amino acids. In DNA form, the CDR3 reads TGCGCCAGCAGCAGCGGCGGGGGACAGCGCTTCGAAAAACTGTTTTTT. Translating gives CASSSGGGQRFEKLFF.

This chain connects TRBV7-3 to TRBJ2-7; TRBD2 aligns across 7 bases. Germline CDR1 SGHTA, CDR2 FQGTGA. The junction had 4 bases not matched to a gene; V was cut back by 3 bases and J by 5 bases. This CDR3 has 13 residues. The DNA for the CDR3 is TGTGCCAGCAGCTTCCAGGGAGGGAACGAGCAGTACTTC. Translating it yields CASSFQGGNEQYF.

This clonotype turned up a few times. The V and J genes are TRBV11-2 and TRBJ1-4, with D unclear. The CDR3 runs 13 residues. The V and J ends lost 3 bases and 3 bases respectively, with 5 bases between them. The V gene's germline CDR1 is SGHAT and CDR2 FQNNGV. The CDR3 sequence is CASSFTANEKLFF. Here the CDR3 DNA reads TGTGCCAGCAGCTTCACAGCTAATGAAAAACTGTTTTTT.

The genes are TRBV14 and TRBJ2-7; D may be TRBD2 (5 bases). This CDR3 contains 15 residues. Germline CDR1 SGHDN, CDR2 FVKESK. Trimming took off 1 base at V and 6 bases at J, with 16 bases between the two ends. The CDR3 spells CASSQVSREIGEQYF. For the CDR3, the DNA is TGTGCCAGCAGCCAAGTCTCCCGGGAAATTGGCGAGCAGTACTTC.

The chain carries TRBV5-1 and TRBJ2-7; either TRBD1 or TRBD2 may supply D (5 bases each). The CDR3 loop spans 17 amino acids. V lost 2 bases and J lost 6, with 24 bases in between. Germline-derived CDR1 and CDR2 are SGHRS and YFSETQ. CDR3 DNA sequence: TGCGCCAGCAGCTTCCGTAGTGGGTACGGACGGGGCTCCGAGCAGTACTTC. Translated, it gives CASSFRSGYGRGSEQYF.

This clonotype was counted a few times. This chain links TRBV7-2 with TRBJ2-1, with 7 nucleotides matching TRBD2. V shed 1 base, J shed 9 bases, and the junction held 6 bases outside the gene matches. Germline assignment: CDR1 SGHTA and CDR2 FQGNSA. The CDR3 spans 14 residues. CDR3 in DNA: TGTGCCAGCAGCTTAGTGCCAGGGAGGGGTGAGCAGTTCTTC. The encoded protein is CASSLVPGRGEQFF.

This clonotype was seen a few times. This CDR3 reads CASSGQGGNEKLFF. CDR3 bases: TGTGCCAGCAGCGGACAGGGGGGTAATGAAAAACTGTTTTTT. The chain uses TRBV12-3 or TRBV12-4 and TRBJ1-4; 10 bases fit TRBD1. This CDR3 has 14 residues. The J segment lost 4 bases and the V segment lost 6 bases, leaving 2 bases of the junction unmatched.

This clonotype turned up a few times. V gene TRBV7-7 combines with J gene TRBJ1-5; D is possibly TRBD1 (5 bases). Germline CDR1 reads SSHAT; CDR2 reads FNYEAQ (reference sequence). The CDR3 spans 15 residues. The chain's CDR3 is CAPGSRRASNQPQHF. DNA of the CDR3: TGTGCTCCCGGGAGCCGCAGGGCGTCCAATCAGCCCCAGCATTTT.

This chain connects TRBV7-2 to TRBJ2-1; no definite D call. CDR1 and CDR2 (germline): SGHTA, FQGNSA. V lost 5 bases and J 8 bases, leaving 10 bases between the germline ends. This CDR3 spans 12 amino acids. The CDR3 DNA reads TGTGCCAGCAGCATGGGCCGGCATGAGCAGTTCTTC. Translating it yields CASSMGRHEQFF.